The 32 T cell receptor beta chains below all came from one sample that was sequenced in a study of blood T cells in healthy people across ages. Combining a sample-barcoded 5' primer with a J-beta primer mix, a second PCR ran for about 7 to 11 cycles. TCRdb ran MiXCR on the 5' RACE reads and lists one entry per CDR3 protein. The table has about 1.8 million distinct CDR3 sequences, 49% seen once. The specimen sequenced was blood. Source of these receptors: a woman between 40 and 50 years old in good health.

This clonotype was found a few times. The V and J genes are TRBV6-2 or TRBV6-3 and TRBJ2-5, with TRBD2 as a possible D gene (7 bases). CDR3 size: 16 residues. Germline V gene lookup returns CDR1 MNHEY and CDR2 SVGEGT. The V end lost 9 bases, the J end lost 0 bases, and 20 bases lay between the germline ends. CDR3 region: CASSVPGGAHQETQYF. CDR3 coding DNA: TGTGCCAGTAGCGTACCTGGGGGGGCCCACCAAGAGACCCAGTACTTC.

This clonotype was counted only a few times. The J gene is TRBJ2-3, the V gene TRBV20-1; D uncertain. Germline V CDR1 and CDR2: DFQATT, SNEGSKA (reference sequence). The CDR3 runs 13 residues. V was trimmed by 2 bases and J by 3 bases, leaving 9 bases between them. CDR3 DNA: TGCAGTGCTAGAAGGACCGGGACAGATACGCAGTATTTT. Protein product: CSARRTGTDTQYF.

J is TRBJ2-7 and V is TRBV7-3; D is tentatively TRBD1 or TRBD2 (5 bases each). The J call may be wrong; the DNA end is better matched by TRBJ2-5. The CDR3 contains 19 residues. CDR1 and CDR2 (germline): SGHTA, FQGTGA. CDR3 coding DNA: TGTGCCAGCAGCTTAAACCCCGGACCTCGGGGCTTAGACCAAGAGACCCAGTACTTC. Its protein product is CASSLNPGPRGLDQETQYF.

This clonotype came up a few times. The rearrangement uses TRBV11-1 and TRBJ2-7; D is unclear. The CDR3 length is 15 residues. CDR1 and CDR2 from the germline V gene are SGHAT and FQDESV (reference sequence). Trimming cost V 5 bases and J 2 bases, with 16 bases left between them. The chain's CDR3 is CASSTQIHKTYEQYF. DNA for the CDR3: TGTGCCAGCAGCACACAGATCCATAAAACCTACGAGCAGTACTTC.

The chain employs TRBV6-2 or TRBV6-3 and TRBJ2-7; TRBD2 agrees at 8 bases. Germline CDR1 reads MNHEY; CDR2 reads SVGEGT. V lost 4 bases, J lost 7 bases, and 12 bases stayed unmatched. The CDR3 covers 15 residues. In DNA, the CDR3 is TGTGCCAGCAGTTCTAGCGGGTCCTCCTACAATGAGCAGTACTTC. Encoded protein: CASSSSGSSYNEQYF.

This clonotype was found a few times. This rearrangement joins TRBV4-1 to TRBJ2-1; weak D call: TRBD2 (5 bases). The CDR3 loop spans 15 amino acids. Germline V gene lookup returns CDR1 MGHRA and CDR2 YSYEKL. V lost 0 bases to trimming and J lost 14 bases, with 20 bases between them. DNA of the CDR3: TGCGCCAGCAGCCAAGAAACCATGGTATCGCGGGCGGAGTTCTTC. It encodes CASSQETMVSRAEFF.

The chain links TRBV27 to TRBJ1-6, with D hard to call. The CDR3 has 14 amino acids. The germline V and J ends were trimmed by 6 bases and 8 bases, with 14 bases remaining between them. The germline V gene has CDR1 MNHEY and CDR2 SMNVEV (reference sequence). Here the CDR3 DNA reads TGTGCCAGCAGCGGAGGGAGGGCTGATTCACCCCTCCACTTT. Translated: CASSGGRADSPLHF.

The chain couples TRBV12-3 or TRBV12-4 to TRBJ1-5; D is undetermined. There are 15 residues in the CDR3. Trimming took off 0 bases at V and 0 bases at J, with 6 bases between the two ends. In DNA, the CDR3 is TGTGCCAGCAGTTTAGCCCGGTATAGCAATCAGCCCCAGCATTTT. Translation gives CASSLARYSNQPQHF.

The J gene is TRBJ1-2, the V gene TRBV5-1; perhaps TRBD1 as D (5 bases). The germline CDR1 and CDR2 sequences are SGHRS and YFSETQ. V shed 4 bases and J shed 0 bases, with 16 bases lying between them. The CDR3 is made up of 16 amino acids. Here the CDR3 reads CASSPLSGTPNYGYTF. CDR3 coding DNA: TGCGCCAGCAGCCCCTTATCCGGGACTCCTAACTATGGCTACACCTTC. The full variable domain, rest sourced from reference TRBV5-1 and TRBJ1-2, is KAGVTQTPRYLIKTRGQQVTLSCSPISGHRSVSWYQQTPGQGLQFLFEYFSETQRNKGNFPGRFSGRQFSNSRSEMNVSTLELGDSALYLCASSPLSGTPNYGYTFGSGTRLTVV.

This clonotype was seen only once. J is TRBJ2-1 and V is TRBV3-1; TRBD1 aligns across 8 bases. The DNA end is a closer match to TRBJ2-7, so the J assignment may be wrong. CDR1 is LGHDT, CDR2 YNNKEL, per germline (reference sequence). CDR3 length: 13 amino acids. The CDR3 DNA is TGTGCCAGCAGCTTCCAGGGGGCCCTCGAGCAGTACTTC. It translates to CASSFQGALEQYF.

The chain is built from TRBV3-1 and TRBJ2-3, with TRBD1 as a possible D gene (5 bases). This CDR3 is built from 14 residues. Germline V gene sequence: CDR1 LGHDT, CDR2 YNNKEL (reference sequence). Trimming left V 1 base short and J 6 bases short, with 11 bases between. CDR3 DNA: TGTGCCAGCAGCCAAGCAGGGTTTAGCGATACGCAGTATTTT. As protein: CASSQAGFSDTQYF.

This sequence joins TRBV29-1 and TRBJ1-5; D gene uncertain. The V end was cut by 4 bases, the J end by 0 bases, with 10 bases between. The CDR3 is made up of 14 amino acids. The germline gives CDR1 SQVTM, CDR2 ANQGSEA. In DNA form, the CDR3 reads TGCAGCGTTGGGCAAGGGCATAGCAATCAGCCCCAGCATTTT. Its protein product is CSVGQGHSNQPQHF.

The chain combines TRBV27 with TRBJ2-1; the match to TRBD1 covers 7 bases. The tail of the sequence fits TRBJ2-7 better, so the J call may be wrong. The CDR3 has 17 residues. Per germline, CDR1 MNHEY and CDR2 SMNVEV (reference sequence). CDR3: CASAELLGTETYNEQYF. In nucleotides, the CDR3 is TGTGCCAGCGCTGAACTATTGGGGACAGAGACCTACAATGAGCAGTACTTC.

The V call is TRBV9, the J call TRBJ2-5; 8 bases align to TRBD1. Trimming cost V 3 bases and J 4 bases; bases outside gene matches: 8. Germline V gene lookup returns CDR1 SGDLS and CDR2 YYNGEE. This CDR3 comprises 15 residues. This CDR3 is CASSGYRGNRETQYF. The CDR3 region has the DNA TGTGCCAGCAGCGGATACAGGGGGAATCGAGAGACCCAGTACTTC.

The chain carries TRBV6-2 or TRBV6-3 and TRBJ1-5; the D is unclear. V was cut by 0 bases and J by 0 bases, with 12 bases left in between. Germline values: CDR1 MNHEY, CDR2 SVGEGT. CDR3 size: 17 residues. CDR3 sequence (DNA): TGTGCCAGCAGTTACTCGCCAGGCGACTATAGCAATCAGCCCCAGCATTTT. Protein product: CASSYSPGDYSNQPQHF.

The chain combines TRBV4-1 with TRBJ1-1; 8 bases align to TRBD1. V was pared by 4 bases and J by 10 bases, with 5 bases of the junction left unmatched. The CDR3 runs to 12 residues. Per the germline V gene, CDR1 is MGHRA and CDR2 is YSYEKL. This CDR3 is CASSRLGQGAFF. CDR3 bases: TGCGCCAGCAGCCGATTAGGACAGGGAGCTTTCTTT.

This chain connects TRBV14 to TRBJ2-7, with unresolved D. The J call may be wrong; the DNA end is better matched by TRBJ2-4. Germline-derived CDR1 and CDR2 are SGHDN and FVKESK. The CDR3 length is 14 residues. The CDR3 loop is CASSQDMLGFIQYF. The CDR3, as DNA: TGTGCCAGCAGCCAAGATATGTTGGGGTTCATTCAGTACTTC.

This clonotype turned up a few times. This chain connects TRBV4-2 to TRBJ2-5; 7 bases match TRBD2. The length of the CDR3 is 15 residues. V lost 0 bases to trimming and J lost 4 bases; unmatched junction nucleotides: 5. Germline-derived CDR1 and CDR2 are LGHNA and YNFKEQ. The CDR3 sequence: CASSQDTGEGETQYF. CDR3 bases: TGTGCCAGCAGCCAAGATACGGGGGAGGGAGAGACCCAGTACTTC.

This chain links TRBV28 with TRBJ1-5; no definite D call. Germline V gives CDR1 MDHEN, CDR2 SYDVKM. The CDR3 sequence is 16 residues long. Trimming stripped 2 bases from V and 2 bases from J, with 13 bases between. The CDR3 protein is CASSLNGVIGNQPQHF. DNA of the CDR3: TGTGCCAGCAGTTTAAATGGGGTTATCGGCAATCAGCCCCAGCATTTT.

The V call is TRBV27, the J call TRBJ2-1; 12 bases match TRBD2. Germline CDR1 is MNHEY and CDR2 is SMNVEV (reference sequence). V lost 7 bases, J lost 9 bases, and 19 bases stayed unmatched. The CDR3 has 18 amino acids. CDR3 in DNA: TGTGCCAGCACCTCCCTTCGGGCTAGCGGGGGGGCCGCGAGTGAGCAGTTCTTC. Its translation is CASTSLRASGGAASEQFF.

The table lists this clonotype with a few counts. The rearrangement uses TRBV7-9 and TRBJ1-3; D perhaps matches TRBD1 (5 bases). Germline values: CDR1 SEHNR, CDR2 FQNEAQ (reference sequence). The CDR3 extends over 14 amino acids. V lost 0 bases, J lost 4 bases, and 7 bases lay in between. In DNA, the CDR3 is TGTGCCAGCAGCTTAGCAGGGGACGGAAACACCATATATTTT. It translates to CASSLAGDGNTIYF. The whole variable domain, remainder taken from reference TRBV7-9 and TRBJ1-3, is DTGVSQNPRHKITKRGQNVTFRCDPISEHNRLYWYRQTLGQGPEFLTYFQNEAQLEKSRLLSDRFSAERPKGSFSTLEIQRTEQGDSAMYLCASSLAGDGNTIYFGEGSWLTVV.

This clonotype was counted between two and nine times. The chain carries TRBV20-1 and TRBJ1-5; 9 bases are shared with TRBD1. The germline gives CDR1 DFQATT, CDR2 SNEGSKA (reference sequence). V lost 3 bases, J lost 1 base, and 10 bases stayed unmatched. The length of the CDR3 is 17 residues. CDR3: CSARGIQGAQSNQPQHF. As DNA, the CDR3 is TGCAGTGCTAGGGGAATACAGGGGGCGCAGAGCAATCAGCCCCAGCATTTT.

This sequence joins TRBV4-3 and TRBJ1-4; D not certain. The CDR3 runs 17 residues. CDR1 and CDR2 from the germline V gene are LGHNA and YSLEER. Trimming removed 0 bases at V and 0 bases at J, with 11 bases between. The CDR3 DNA is TGCGCCAGCAGCCAAGACCGACCGGGCGCAACTAATGAAAAACTGTTTTTT. Translating gives CASSQDRPGATNEKLFF.

CDR3 sequence: CATSRVQVQETQYF. The CDR3, as DNA: TGTGCCACCAGCAGAGTACAGGTCCAAGAGACCCAGTACTTC. The V gene is TRBV15, the J gene TRBJ2-5; possible D gene TRBD1, 5 bases. V was shortened by 1 base and J by 1 base, with 7 bases between the two germline ends. Per germline, CDR1 LNHNV and CDR2 YYDKDF (reference sequence). The CDR3 has 14 amino acids.

The chain recombines TRBV7-2 with TRBJ2-5, with D unclear. V lost 4 bases to trimming and J lost 5 bases, with 8 bases between them. The CDR3 has 12 amino acids. The germline CDR1 and CDR2 sequences are SGHTA and FQGNSA. The CDR3 region has the DNA TGTGCCAGCAGCTCGGCCTTCGAGACCCAGTACTTC. Its translation is CASSSAFETQYF.

The V call is TRBV4-1, the J call TRBJ2-5, with D unclear. Trimming removed 0 bases from V and 5 bases from J, with 13 bases in between. There are 15 residues in the CDR3. Germline V gene lookup returns CDR1 MGHRA and CDR2 YSYEKL. CDR3 nucleotide sequence: TGCGCCAGCAGCCAAGAACCGCCCCTGGGGGAGACCCAGTACTTC. It codes for CASSQEPPLGETQYF.

This clonotype has more than one count but fewer than ten. CDR3 protein: CASSRHPGQGLNEQFF. The CDR3 nucleotides read TGTGCCAGCAGCCGTCATCCGGGACAGGGGTTGAATGAGCAGTTCTTC. The V and J genes are TRBV7-2 and TRBJ2-1; 10 bases fit TRBD1. Germline CDR1 and CDR2: SGHTA and FQGNSA. This CDR3 region has 16 residues. The trim removed 5 bases at V and 7 bases at J, leaving 11 bases unmatched.

This clonotype was observed a few times. The rearrangement links TRBV7-2 to TRBJ2-5; 8 nucleotides agree with TRBD2. The CDR3 consists of 15 residues. V trimming: 4 bases; J trimming: 8 bases; junction bases outside the gene matches: 12. Germline V gene sequence: CDR1 SGHTA, CDR2 FQGNSA. This CDR3 reads CASSSVPRTSSTQYF. The CDR3 nucleotides are TGTGCCAGCAGCTCGGTACCTCGGACTAGCAGTACCCAGTACTTC.

Remarks on this clonotype: The junction departs from the called germline gene at one end, perhaps through a read error. The genes are TRBV20-1 and TRBJ2-1; perhaps TRBD1 as D (6 bases). This CDR3 has 13 amino acids. Germline loops: CDR1 DFQATT, CDR2 SNEGSKA (reference sequence). CDR3 sequence reads: CSVSQGIYNERFF. The CDR3 DNA sequence: TGCAGTGTTTCACAGGGCATCTACAATGAGCGGTTCTTC.

As concerns this clonotype: At one end the junction does not follow the germline gene, possibly because of a read error. The chain carries TRBV6-6 and TRBJ2-6, with D perhaps being TRBD1 or TRBD2 (5 bases each). Germline V gene data show CDR1 as MNHNY and CDR2 as SVGAGI (reference sequence). CDR3 length: 16 amino acids. The CDR3 DNA reads TGTGCCAGCAGTTCAGTCATTAGGACTGGGGCCGACGTCCTGACTTTC. Its translation: CASSSVIRTGADVLTF.

The chain employs TRBV7-9 and TRBJ2-5, with 10 bases that match TRBD1. The assigned J gene may be wrong: the sequence end matches TRBJ2-7 better. Germline values: CDR1 SEHNR, CDR2 FQNEAQ (reference sequence). The CDR3 loop spans 16 amino acids. CDR3 in amino acids: CASSLRTGGITYEQYF. The CDR3 DNA follows: TGTGCCAGCAGCTTGCGGACAGGGGGGATTACCTACGAGCAGTACTTC.

V is TRBV29-1 and J is TRBJ2-3; 9 positions match TRBD2. The CDR3 loop spans 16 amino acids. Germline V gene sequence: CDR1 SQVTM, CDR2 ANQGSEA. V lost 3 bases to trimming and J lost 3 bases; unmatched junction nucleotides: 10. The CDR3 DNA is TGCAGCGTTGATAACCCGGGACTAGCAACTACAGATACGCAGTATTTT. The encoded protein is CSVDNPGLATTDTQYF.